The 7 T cell receptor beta chains reported below all come from one sample, sequenced in a study of blood T cell repertoires in COVID-19. TCRdb's copy holds only in-frame clones and misses some; the assay was immunoSEQ multiplex PCR. The table records about 210,000 clones, roughly four fifths of them present only once. The sequenced material came from peripheral blood. These receptors all stem from a woman aged 35 to 49 with active or convalescent COVID-19.

The chain joins TRBV7-3 to TRBJ1-1; 8 bases line up with TRBD1. The CDR3 sequence is 14 residues long. V lost 2 bases and J lost 5; bases outside the gene matches: 4. Germline assignment: CDR1 SGHTA and CDR2 FQGTGA. CDR3 residues: CASSLQGAGTEAFF. The CDR3 nucleotides are TGTGCCAGCAGCTTACAGGGGGCAGGTACTGAAGCTTTCTTT.

About this clone itself: One end of the junction varies from germline; a read error may be responsible. The genes are TRBV6-2 or TRBV6-3 and TRBJ1-1; weak D call: TRBD1 (5 bases). The length of the CDR3 is 14 residues. CDR1 MNHEY and CDR2 SVGEGT come from the germline V gene. CDR3 in amino acids: CASSYSDTNTEAFF. In DNA form, the CDR3 reads TGTGCCAGCAGCTACTCGGACACGAACACTGAAGCTTTCTTT.

The J gene is TRBJ1-1, the V gene TRBV5-1; D is ambiguous. Germline V gene sequence: CDR1 SGHRS, CDR2 YFSETQ. The ends were cut back, 0 bases at V and 1 base at J, with 10 bases in the middle. CDR3 length: 15 amino acids. In DNA, the CDR3 is TGCGCCAGCAGCTTGGCCCTGCGGGGGAACACTGAAGCTTTCTTT. Residues: CASSLALRGNTEAFF.

CDR3 protein: CASSLSKNTEAFF. CDR3 in DNA: TGTGCCAGCAGCTTATCCAAGAACACTGAAGCTTTCTTT. The V and J genes are TRBV7-3 and TRBJ1-1; no reliable D call. The CDR3 is 13 amino acids. Trimming shortened V by 2 bases and J by 1 base, and 5 bases separated the two germline ends. Germline lookup yields CDR1 SGHTA and CDR2 FQGTGA. The entire variable domain, with the rest obtained from reference TRBV7-3 and TRBJ1-1, is as follows: GAGVSQTPSNKVTEKGKYVELRCDPISGHTALYWYRQSLGQGPEFLIYFQGTGAADDSGLPNDRFFAVRPEGSVSTLKIQRTERGDSAVYLCASSLSKNTEAFFGQGTRLTVV.

The chain employs TRBV19 and TRBJ2-1; D is unresolved. V was pared by 5 bases and J by 6 bases, with 14 bases between. CDR3 length: 14 amino acids. Germline values: CDR1 LNHDA, CDR2 SQIVND (reference sequence). The CDR3 DNA is TGTGCCAGTAGTTTGCATAGACAAGGCAATGAGCAGTTCTTC. Its protein is CASSLHRQGNEQFF.

The chain links TRBV28 to TRBJ1-6, with 11 nucleotides matching TRBD1. The CDR3 spans 12 residues. The germline V gene has CDR1 MDHEN and CDR2 SYDVKM. The CDR3: CSTGQGDSPLHF. Written as DNA, the CDR3 is TGTTCGACGGGACAGGGGGACTCACCCCTCCACTTT.

The sample holds a few counts of this clone. This rearrangement joins TRBV30 to TRBJ1-6, with TRBD1 as a possible D gene (6 bases). With 5 bases removed from V and 0 bases from J, the gap between germline ends came to 14 bases. The CDR3 is 16 amino acids. Germline CDR1 reads GTSNPN; CDR2 reads SVGIG (reference sequence). Written as DNA, the CDR3 is TGTGCCTGGGGGAGGGGGAAGAGCTCCTATAATTCACCCCTCCACTTT. Amino acids: CAWGRGKSSYNSPLHF.